This T cell receptor (beta chain) was recovered during a study of cytomegalovirus exposure and HLA in healthy donors. The CDR3 runs 15 residues. The V end lost 6 bases, the J end lost 5 bases, and 17 bases lay between the germline ends. CDR1 and CDR2 from the germline V gene are SGHAT and FQNNGV. This clone has more than one count but fewer than ten. What it recognizes is unknown. Study conclusions and caveats: Later analysis suggested links between common viral pathogens and several top significant clusters. It is likely that the observed cluster of highly shared sequence variants was a sequencing artifact.

PCR employed 60 Vbeta and 13 Jbeta primers. TCRdb keeps only in-frame clones here, not all; method: immunoSEQ multiplex PCR. The sample contains under 300,000 clones, approximately 82% of which appear only once. The rearrangement joins TRBV11-2 to TRBJ2-1, with a tentative D call TRBD1 (5 bases). The specimen sequenced was PBMCs. The clonotype originates from a woman aged 55-69 years in good health and CMV-seropositive. The CDR3 spells CASRPWGYLDNEQFF. The CDR3, as DNA: TGTGCCAGCAGACCCTGGGGCTACCTCGACAATGAGCAGTTCTTC.